This entry lists 29 T cell receptor beta chains sequenced from one sample in a study of T-cell memory formation after mild COVID-19. One entry per CDR3 protein results from TCRdb running MiXCR on the 5' RACE reads. The sample carries about 420,000 distinct CDR3 sequences, around 22% recorded once. Sequenced input: PBMCs or a T cell subset sorted from them (not recorded which). Receptors were obtained from an adult woman who had mild COVID-19 (a few samples of this study predate the infection). Cell type and time point are not known.

This chain joins TRBV12-3 or TRBV12-4 and TRBJ1-2; D uncertain. This CDR3 is built from 15 residues. Trimming took off 1 base at V and 2 bases at J, with 11 bases between the two ends. For the CDR3, the DNA is TGTGCCAGCAGTTTAGGCGGTACACGAAACTATGGCTACACCTTC. This gives the protein CASSLGGTRNYGYTF.

This clonotype was seen a handful of times. CDR3 region: CATSRDVMNTEAFF. For the CDR3, the DNA is TGTGCCACCAGCAGAGATGTGATGAACACTGAAGCTTTCTTT. This chain links TRBV15 with TRBJ1-1; D unclear. The germline V gene encodes CDR1 LNHNV and CDR2 YYDKDF (reference sequence). This CDR3 has 14 residues. V was cut by 0 bases and J by 0 bases, with 5 bases left in between.

The V and J genes are TRBV24-1 and TRBJ2-2, with TRBD1 as a possible D gene (5 bases). The V and J ends lost 3 bases and 1 base respectively, with 8 bases between them. The CDR3 loop spans 15 amino acids. Germline V CDR1 and CDR2: KGHDR, SFDVKD. The CDR3 nucleotides read TGTGCCACCAGTGATCTAAGGGGGAACACCGGGGAGCTGTTTTTT. Translated, it gives CATSDLRGNTGELFF.

The chain recombines TRBV12-3 or TRBV12-4 with TRBJ2-7; D is unresolved. Deletions cut 3 bases from V and 0 bases from J, with 12 bases between. The length of the CDR3 is 15 residues. CDR3 bases: TGTGCCAGCAGTTTTTTTTCTCTAAACTCCTACGAGCAGTACTTC. It translates to CASSFFSLNSYEQYF.

CDR3 bases: TGTGCCAGCAGTTTCCCCGCCCTTCGGGGGGGCACTGAAGCTTTCTTT. Amino acid sequence: CASSFPALRGGTEAFF. The V call is TRBV12-3 or TRBV12-4, the J call TRBJ1-1; perhaps TRBD1 as D (5 bases). The CDR3 has 16 amino acids. The ends were cut back, 3 bases at V and 4 bases at J, with 18 bases in the middle.

This clonotype has at least ten counts. The chain joins TRBV12-3 or TRBV12-4 to TRBJ2-5; perhaps TRBD2 as D (5 bases). Trimming took 3 bases from V and 2 from J, leaving 10 bases between them. This CDR3 is 14 amino acids long. As DNA, the CDR3 is TGTGCCAGCAGTTTGCCCCGGACTCAAGAGACCCAGTACTTC. The encoded protein is CASSLPRTQETQYF.

This chain links TRBV29-1 with TRBJ1-4; 8 bases align to TRBD1. The germline gives CDR1 SQVTM, CDR2 ANQGSEA. There are 13 residues in the CDR3. The trim removed 8 bases at V and 6 bases at J, leaving 8 bases unmatched. For the CDR3, the DNA is TGCAGCATGAGGGACAGGCGCGATGAAAAACTGTTTTTT. This codes for CSMRDRRDEKLFF.

This clonotype was detected a few times. This rearrangement joins TRBV7-3 to TRBJ2-3; TRBD1 matches at 8 bases. In germline, CDR1 is SGHTA, CDR2 FQGTGA. V trimming: 8 bases; J trimming: 4 bases; junction bases outside the gene matches: 8. The CDR3 spans 14 residues. CDR3 amino acids: CASSRQGAADTQYF. The CDR3 DNA reads TGTGCCAGCTCCCGGCAGGGGGCCGCAGATACGCAGTATTTT.

This clonotype was counted only a few times. V is TRBV19 and J is TRBJ2-2; D could derive from TRBD1 or TRBD2 (5 bases each). The germline gives CDR1 LNHDA, CDR2 SQIVND (reference sequence). V was cut by 5 bases and J by 6 bases, with 16 bases left in between. The CDR3 contains 15 residues. CDR3 coding DNA: TGTGCCAGTAGTCCGCATGGGGGAGTCGCCGGGGAGCTGTTTTTT. Amino acids: CASSPHGGVAGELFF.

The chain has TRBV12-3 or TRBV12-4 and TRBJ1-5; no reliable D call. The CDR3 is 13 amino acids. Trimming removed 5 bases from V and 7 bases from J, with 12 bases in between. CDR3 loop: CASSPARRQPQHF. The DNA of the CDR3 is TGTGCCAGCAGTCCGGCCCGTAGACAGCCCCAGCATTTT.

This clonotype was detected ten times or more. This CDR3 reads CASSPQDGNQPQHF. The CDR3 coding sequence is TGTGCCAGCAGTCCGCAGGACGGGAATCAGCCCCAGCATTTT. This chain uses TRBV12-3 or TRBV12-4 with TRBJ1-5; no definite D call. The CDR3 is 14 amino acids. Trimming cost V 5 bases and J 4 bases, with 12 bases left between them.

A word on this clonotype: At one boundary the junction diverges from the germline segment, which might be a read error. The J gene is TRBJ2-1, the V gene TRBV18; D unresolved. Germline V gene data show CDR1 as KGHSH and CDR2 as LQKENI. CDR3 size: 16 residues. CDR3 sequence reads: CASSPLPPSSYNEQFF. CDR3 nucleotides: TGTGCCAGCTCCCCACTCCCCCCCAGCTCCTACAATGAGCAGTTCTTC.

The chain is built from TRBV6-5 and TRBJ2-7; TRBD1 aligns across 9 bases. CDR1 is MNHEY and CDR2 is SVGAGI in the germline V gene. There are 14 residues in the CDR3. The J segment lost 5 bases and the V segment lost 5 bases, leaving 7 bases of the junction unmatched. The CDR3 region has the DNA TGTGCCAGCAGTAGGGGACAGGGCCGGAACGAGCAGTACTTC. Residues: CASSRGQGRNEQYF.

This clonotype was found a few times. The V and J genes are TRBV12-5 and TRBJ2-1, with TRBD1 matching 7 bases. CDR3 length equals 19 residues. The ends lost 5 bases at V and 0 bases at J; junction bases unmatched: 16. Germline values: CDR1 LGHNT, CDR2 FRNRAP. CDR3 nucleotide sequence: TGTGCTAGTGGTGTCACCAGGACAGGCCTGGGGAGCTCCTACAATGAGCAGTTCTTC. This translates into CASGVTRTGLGSSYNEQFF.

V and J are TRBV3-1 and TRBJ2-2; 11 bases agree with TRBD1. Looked up from germline, CDR1 is LGHDT and CDR2 is YNNKEL (reference sequence). The trim removed 8 bases at V and 7 bases at J, leaving 3 bases unmatched. CDR3 length: 13 residues. The CDR3, as DNA: TGTGCCAGCGGACAGGGGGCTGTCGGGGAGCTGTTTTTT. Protein product: CASGQGAVGELFF.

The rearrangement uses TRBV9 and TRBJ1-1; weak D call: TRBD1 (5 bases). The CDR3 has 15 amino acids. Trimming stripped 0 bases from V and 3 bases from J, with 12 bases between. Germline CDR1 SGDLS, CDR2 YYNGEE. CDR3: CASSVVGTADTEAFF. The CDR3 DNA reads as TGTGCCAGCAGCGTAGTAGGGACGGCGGACACTGAAGCTTTCTTT.

This chain links TRBV29-1 with TRBJ2-3, with D tentatively TRBD1 or TRBD2 (6 bases each). CDR1 is SQVTM and CDR2 is ANQGSEA in the germline V gene. The V gene lost 4 bases and the J gene lost 1 base, with 18 bases spanning the gap. The CDR3 loop spans 16 amino acids. This CDR3 is CSVGETGGGGTDTQYF. CDR3 nucleotides: TGCAGCGTTGGTGAGACAGGAGGGGGAGGCACAGATACGCAGTATTTT.

This chain uses TRBV3-1 with TRBJ1-1, with D maybe TRBD1 (5 bases). CDR1 is LGHDT and CDR2 is YNNKEL in the germline V gene (reference sequence). Between the trimmed V and J ends, which lost 6 bases and 5 bases, there was a span of 13 bases. The CDR3 runs to 13 residues. CDR3 in DNA: TGTGCCAGCAGTCCTATCGGGGGAACTGAAGCTTTCTTT. It yields the protein CASSPIGGTEAFF.

J is TRBJ2-5 and V is TRBV12-3 or TRBV12-4; a weak D match, TRBD2 (7 bases). V was shortened by 6 bases and J by 5 bases, with 13 bases between the two germline ends. The CDR3 spans 13 residues. Written as DNA, the CDR3 is TGTGCCAGCAGACGGGGGGCTCTTGAGACCCAGTACTTC. It specifies CASRRGALETQYF.

This clonotype was seen a few times. The chain uses TRBV7-8 and TRBJ2-7, with D tentatively TRBD1 (6 bases). CDR1 is SGHVS and CDR2 is FQNEAQ in the germline V gene. There are 13 residues in the CDR3. V shed 6 bases and J shed 6 bases, with 15 bases lying between them. CDR3 coding DNA: TGTGCCAGCAGTTTCCCGGGACAAACCGAGCAGTACTTC. This gives the protein CASSFPGQTEQYF.

In its sample, this clonotype was seen a few times. This chain joins TRBV15 and TRBJ2-3; TRBD1 matches 7 bases. J gave up 7 bases and V 1 base, and 11 bases lay outside the gene matches. The CDR3 contains 16 residues. The V gene's germline CDR1 is LNHNV and CDR2 YYDKDF (reference sequence). The CDR3: CATSRGRDSTSHTQYF. The CDR3 DNA reads as TGTGCCACCAGCAGAGGACGGGACAGCACTTCCCATACGCAGTATTTT.

V gene TRBV20-1 combines with J gene TRBJ2-1, with TRBD2 identical over 10 bases. The CDR3 contains 16 residues. In germline, CDR1 is DFQATT, CDR2 SNEGSKA (reference sequence). Unmatched junction bases numbered 5, after V lost 3 bases and J lost 0 bases. CDR3 DNA sequence: TGCAGTGCTAGGTTACTAGCGGGGAGCTCCTACAATGAGCAGTTCTTC. Translated, it gives CSARLLAGSSYNEQFF.

This clonotype was counted a few times. The chain carries TRBV18 and TRBJ2-1; 9 nucleotides align to TRBD1. V lost 6 bases to trimming and J lost 8 bases; unmatched junction nucleotides: 5. Germline values: CDR1 KGHSH, CDR2 LQKENI. CDR3 length: 13 residues. The CDR3: CASSRQGGDEQFF. In DNA, the CDR3 is TGTGCCAGCTCCAGACAGGGGGGCGATGAGCAGTTCTTC.

This clonotype was counted only a few times. The gene calls are TRBV7-2 and TRBJ2-1; a possible D gene is TRBD1 (5 bases). Germline V CDR1 and CDR2: SGHTA, FQGNSA. The germline V and J ends were trimmed by 1 base and 8 bases, with 15 bases remaining between them. The CDR3 sequence is 15 residues long. The CDR3 coding sequence is TGTGCCAGCAGCTTAGGGACATTACGTGGCTATGAGCAGTTCTTC. Its protein product is CASSLGTLRGYEQFF.

In this sample, this clonotype turned up a few times. The chain uses TRBV10-3 and TRBJ2-5; TRBD1 is a possible D gene (5 bases). Germline assignment: CDR1 ENHRY and CDR2 SYGVKD. The CDR3 covers 13 residues. The V gene lost 3 bases and the J gene lost 4 bases, with 9 bases spanning the gap. The CDR3 DNA follows: TGTGCCATCAGTGATTCTAGGGGAGAGACCCAGTACTTC. The encoded protein is CAISDSRGETQYF.

This clonotype was picked up a small number of times. The chain couples TRBV2 to TRBJ1-1, with D possibly TRBD1 on 5 matching bases. The germline gives CDR1 SNHLY, CDR2 FYNNEI. CDR3 length equals 15 residues. The germline V and J ends were trimmed by 1 base and 5 bases, with 14 bases remaining between them. The CDR3 nucleotides are TGTGCCAGCAGTGAAGATCCGGGACTCATGACTGAAGCTTTCTTT. It encodes CASSEDPGLMTEAFF.

This chain connects TRBV12-3 or TRBV12-4 to TRBJ1-4; 8 nucleotides agree with TRBD1. Trimming at V came to 6 bases and at J to 6 bases, leaving 12 bases not matched to a gene. This CDR3 is 16 amino acids long. In DNA form, the CDR3 reads TGTGCCAGCAGCCTCACCCAGACAGGGGCGTATGAAAAACTGTTTTTT. This sequence encodes CASSLTQTGAYEKLFF.

There are many counts of this clonotype. The gene calls are TRBV7-2 and TRBJ2-3, with 8 bases identical to TRBD1. The V and J ends lost 5 bases and 4 bases, in that order; junction bases with no gene match: 11. Germline CDR1 is SGHTA and CDR2 is FQGNSA. The CDR3 loop spans 16 amino acids. Written as DNA, the CDR3 is TGTGCCAGCAGCCGAAAAAACAGGGGGAGCGCAGATACGCAGTATTTT. Its translation is CASSRKNRGSADTQYF.

V gene TRBV20-1 combines with J gene TRBJ2-1; TRBD2 might be the D (6 bases). Per germline, CDR1 DFQATT and CDR2 SNEGSKA (reference sequence). The CDR3 consists of 13 residues. Deletions cut 7 bases from V and 5 bases from J, with 15 bases between. The CDR3 region has the DNA TGCAGTGGACGGAGGGGTGGGGACAATGAGCAGTTCTTC. Translation: CSGRRGGDNEQFF.